This T cell receptor beta chain is from a study of OX40 agonist ivuxolimab in advanced cancers. Clones were sequenced by immunoSEQ multiplex PCR, and TCRdb holds only the in-frame ones, with some missing. Of 60,000 to 70,000 clones listed, approximately 90% are singletons. Looked up from germline, CDR1 is ENHRY and CDR2 is SYGVKD. The CDR3 covers 14 residues. The trim removed 4 bases at V and 5 bases at J, leaving 3 bases unmatched. The sample was CD4+ or CD8+ T cells sorted from blood, taken in a trial of the OX40 agonist ivuxolimab. The chain uses TRBV10-3 and TRBJ2-1; 9 positions match TRBD2. The TCR comes from an adult with an advanced solid tumor such as melanoma, head and neck, liver or kidney cancer. CDR3: CAISVSGRNNEQFF. The DNA for the CDR3 is TGTGCCATCAGTGTTAGCGGGAGAAACAATGAGCAGTTCTTC.